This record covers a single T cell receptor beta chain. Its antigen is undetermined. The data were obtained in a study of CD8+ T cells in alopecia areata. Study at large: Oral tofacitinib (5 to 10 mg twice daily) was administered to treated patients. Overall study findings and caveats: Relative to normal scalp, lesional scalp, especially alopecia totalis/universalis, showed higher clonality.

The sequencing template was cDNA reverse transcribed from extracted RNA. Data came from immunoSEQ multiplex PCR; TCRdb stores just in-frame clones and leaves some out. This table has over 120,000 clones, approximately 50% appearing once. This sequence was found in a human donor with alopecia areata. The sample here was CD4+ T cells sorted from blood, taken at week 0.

The CDR3 region is CSVEGPNSYEQYF. DNA for the CDR3: TGCAGCGTTGAAGGACCGAACTCCTACGAGCAGTACTTC. V gene TRBV29-1 combines with J gene TRBJ2-7; D not resolved. This CDR3 region has 13 residues. Trimming removed 1 base at V and 0 bases at J, with 7 bases between. Germline CDR1 reads SQVTM; CDR2 reads ANQGSEA.